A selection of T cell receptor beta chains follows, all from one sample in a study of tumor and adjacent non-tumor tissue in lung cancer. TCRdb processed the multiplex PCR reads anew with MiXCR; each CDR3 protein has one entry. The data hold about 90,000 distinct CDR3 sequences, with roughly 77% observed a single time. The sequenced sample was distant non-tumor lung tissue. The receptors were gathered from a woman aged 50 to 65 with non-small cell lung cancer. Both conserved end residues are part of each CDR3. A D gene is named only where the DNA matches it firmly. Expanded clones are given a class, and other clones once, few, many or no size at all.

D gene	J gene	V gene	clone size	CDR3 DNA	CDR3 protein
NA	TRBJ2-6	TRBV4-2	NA	TGTGCCAGCAAACAAGGCTTGGGATTGAGTTTCGGGGGGGCCAACGTCCTGACTTTC	CASKQGLGLSFGGANVLTF
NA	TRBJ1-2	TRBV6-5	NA	TGTGCCAGTAGCCAACATGGATCAAACTATGACTACACCTTC	CASSQHGSNYDYTF
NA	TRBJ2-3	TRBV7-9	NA	TGTGCCAGCAGCTTAATCACGAGCACAGATACGCAGTATTTT	CASSLITSTDTQYF
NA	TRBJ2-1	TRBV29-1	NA	TGCAGCGTTGAGGGGTTCGGCGGGGTAACCTCCTATAATGGGCAGTTCTTC	CSVEGFGGVTSYNGQFF
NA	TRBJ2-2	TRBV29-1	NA	TGCAGCGTCGAAGATGAAGGAACTAGAGGGAGTCTTCCCGGGGAGCTGTTTTTT	CSVEDEGTRGSLPGELFF
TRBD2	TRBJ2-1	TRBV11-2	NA	TGTATCAGCAGCTTATGGACTAGCTCGGGTGGTGGAATCAATGAGCAGTTCTTC	CISSLWTSSGGGINEQFF
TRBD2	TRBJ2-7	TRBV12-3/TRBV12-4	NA	TGTGCCAATCGGACTAGCGGAACCTACAAGCAGTACTTC	CANRTSGTYKQYF
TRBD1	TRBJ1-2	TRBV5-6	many	TGTGCCAGCAGCTCCGGGGACAGGGGGTATGGCTACACCTTC	CASSSGDRGYGYTF
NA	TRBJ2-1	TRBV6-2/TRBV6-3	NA	TGTTCCAGCGGCCTGCCCGCCAGGAGCTCCTACAATGAGCAGTTCTTC	CSSGLPARSSYNEQFF
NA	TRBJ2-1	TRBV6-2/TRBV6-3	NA	TGTGCCAGCAGTTATGGGGAAAACCGGAAAAATGAGCAGATCTTC	CASSYGENRKNEQIF
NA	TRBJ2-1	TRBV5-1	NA	TGCACCAGCATAGGGGGGGACTACTTCACTAAGTCCTACAATGAGCAGTTCTTC	CTSIGGDYFTKSYNEQFF
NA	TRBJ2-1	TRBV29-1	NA	TGCAGCGTTGAAGATCACACGGAAGTGCAGCTCTTC	CSVEDHTEVQLF
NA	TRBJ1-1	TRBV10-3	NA	TGTACCATCAGCCCCCGGGAGGGAAGGAACACTGAAGCTTCCTTT	CTISPREGRNTEASF
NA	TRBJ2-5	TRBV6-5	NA	TGTGCCAGCAGTTACACGTGGGGGATTCAAGAGACCCAGTACTTC	CASSYTWGIQETQYF
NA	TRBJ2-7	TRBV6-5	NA	TGTGCCAGCAGTTATTCGCTGACAACAGTCGCCTACGAGCAGTACTTC	CASSYSLTTVAYEQYF
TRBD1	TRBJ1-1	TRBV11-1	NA	TGCGCCAGCAGCATGCCCGACAGGGGACCCACTGGAGCTTTCTTT	CASSMPDRGPTGAFF
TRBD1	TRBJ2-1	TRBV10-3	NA	TGTGCTATCAGTGAGGGGGCGACCTACGAGCAGTTCTTC	CAISEGATYEQFF
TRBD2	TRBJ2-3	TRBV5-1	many	TGCGCCAGCAGCCCTAGCGGGTGGGCAGATACGCAGTATTTT	CASSPSGWADTQYF
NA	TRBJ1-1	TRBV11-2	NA	TGTGCCAGCAGTTTAGGACGAGGCGGGGGGAACACTGAAGTTTTCTTT	CASSLGRGGGNTEVFF
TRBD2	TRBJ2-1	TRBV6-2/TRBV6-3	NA	TGTGCCAGCAGTTACTCAGTGTCGGGAGGCTATGGGCAATTCTTC	CASSYSVSGGYGQFF
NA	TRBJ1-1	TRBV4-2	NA	TGTGCCAGCAGTCAAGAGGGGCAGCGAGACACTGAAGCTATCTTT	CASSQEGQRDTEAIF
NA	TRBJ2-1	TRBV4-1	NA	TGTGACAGCAGCCAAGAACCTGTGGAGCATGGAGAGCAGTTCTTC	CDSSQEPVEHGEQFF
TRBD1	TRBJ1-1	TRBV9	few	TGTGCCAGCAGCGAGACAGGGACCACTGAAGCTTTCTTT	CASSETGTTEAFF